This TCR beta chain was recorded in a study of cytomegalovirus exposure and HLA in healthy donors. With regard to this clone: Its target is not known.

The CDR3 is made up of 13 amino acids. Germline-derived CDR1 and CDR2 are SGHVS and FQNEAQ. Trimming removed 5 bases from V and 4 bases from J, with 11 bases in between. Study-level results: Apart from CMV serostatus, no immune exposure information was available. Fewer N-insertions than the 666-donor mean were reportedly shown by an Asian-associated ancestry cluster in a later analysis. 87-base-pair reads could not separate some V segments, including TRBV6-2 and TRBV6-3.

The PCR had 60 Vbeta and 13 Jbeta primers. Data came from immunoSEQ multiplex PCR; TCRdb stores just in-frame clones and leaves some out. This listing includes fewer than 150,000 clones. This receptor was obtained from a man in his forties in good health and CMV-seronegative. The chain recombines TRBV7-8 with TRBJ1-2; no definite D call. Material: PBMCs. CDR3 loop: CASSPSSGYGYTF. CDR3 nucleotides: TGTGCCAGCAGCCCGAGTAGCGGCTATGGCTACACCTTC. Combining the CDR3 with reference TRBV7-8 and TRBJ1-2 gives the whole variable domain GAGVSQSPRYKVAKRGQDVALRCDPISGHVSLFWYQQALGQGPEFLTYFQNEAQLDKSGLPSDRFFAERPEGSVSTLKIQRTQQEDSAVYLCASSPSSGYGYTFGSGTRLTVV.